This TCR beta chain appears in the sequencing data of a study of T cells in Graves' hyperthyroidism and ophthalmopathy. Whole-study findings and limits: Peripheral blood also featured most of the thyroid clonotypes expanded above 0.001.

The TCR beta CDR3 regions underwent amplification using RNA transcripts as the source. The HTBI set primed first-round TCR CDR3 RT-PCR. Via MiXCR, TCRdb re-called the multiplex PCR reads, giving one row per CDR3 protein. The sample consists of about 420,000 distinct CDR3 sequences, roughly 14% of them appearing once. The germline gives CDR1 DFQATT, CDR2 SNEGSKA (reference sequence). The CDR3 spans 13 residues. V was clipped by 1 base and J by 4 bases, with 10 bases between them. This clonotype has ten or more counts. The antigen is unknown. Clinical symptoms, serum thyroxine and TRAb, thyroid ultrasound and orbital computed tomography together formed the diagnostic basis.

The sequencing sample was made of blood. This clonotype was sampled from a woman aged 18-30 years with Graves' hyperthyroidism. This rearrangement joins TRBV20-1 to TRBJ2-5; maybe TRBD2 (7 bases). CDR3 bases: TGCAGTGCTAGAGTTGGGGGGGCAGAGACCCAGTACTTC. The encoded protein is CSARVGGAETQYF.